A selection of T cell receptor beta chains follows, all from one sample in a study of blood T cells in healthy people across ages. TCRdb independently ran MiXCR on the 5' RACE reads; one entry per CDR3 protein. The top ten clones hold around 9.2% of a sample with roughly 700,000 distinct CDR3 sequences, 25% of them seen once. These sequences were also reported in another study, on T cells of mothers and their children.

Sample: blood. These receptors were taken from a boy between 10 and 17 years old in good health. CDR3s leave out the opening cysteine and the closing phenylalanine or tryptophan.

J gene	V gene	CDR3 protein
TRBJ2-3	TRBV12-3/TRBV12-4	ASSLGLLGTQY
TRBJ1-1	TRBV5-6	ASSSGGTTEAF
TRBJ2-5	TRBV7-6	ASSSIPGLGKETQY
TRBJ2-5	TRBV7-9	ASSNDRDGRKTQY
TRBJ2-5	TRBV29-1	SVDTAQETQY
TRBJ2-3	TRBV29-1	SVTGTSSSTDTQY
TRBJ2-3	TRBV20-1	SAGTSGGVPTVDTQY
.	TRBV20-1	SARGAGDPYNEQF
TRBJ2-6	TRBV27	ASSLSSYSGANVLT
TRBJ2-7	TRBV20-1	SARDPVRSGGYEQY
TRBJ2-2	TRBV6-6	ASSGQGRIGELF
TRBJ2-5	TRBV12-3/TRBV12-4	ANSGGQKETQY
TRBJ1-2	TRBV27	ASSGRQSGYT
TRBJ2-3	TRBV6-2/TRBV6-3	ASSYGPTGPTDTQY
TRBJ2-5	TRBV27	ASSPYPGQGVMTQY
TRBJ1-2	TRBV7-9	ASSFPAGDFGYT
TRBJ2-5	TRBV12-3/TRBV12-4	ASSWTGKETQY
TRBJ2-7	TRBV20-1	SARGQGVYEQY
.	TRBV28	ASSLYSRDRVDEQY
TRBJ2-3	TRBV2	ASSPISLTAQY
TRBJ2-4	TRBV10-3	AISPGLAGGAKNIQY
TRBJ2-7	TRBV7-3	ASSAGGTYEQH
TRBJ2-5	TRBV29-1	SVRELQETQY
TRBJ1-2	TRBV9	ASSVGPKGPYT
TRBJ1-2	TRBV18	ASSPRDRENYGYT
TRBJ1-1	TRBV5-5	ASSLKGNAEAF
TRBJ2-1	TRBV7-6	ASSDRDLPHDEQF
TRBJ2-5	TRBV3-1	AADSRPGETQY
TRBJ2-1	TRBV6-2/TRBV6-3	ASRIETGTSGARYNEQF
TRBJ1-2	TRBV11-3	ASSLDSYGQHYGYT
TRBJ2-2	TRBV7-2	ASSLEANPGTGELF
TRBJ2-5	TRBV29-1	SVIAWAQETQY
TRBJ2-5	TRBV20-1	GASGDQETQY
TRBJ1-3	TRBV12-3/TRBV12-4	ATLSGNTIY
TRBJ2-5	TRBV20-1	SAPVEGAETQY
TRBJ1-2	TRBV20-1	SARVSGYGYT
TRBJ2-2	TRBV3-1	ASSQVDGTGELF
TRBJ1-1	TRBV7-2	ASSVLTEAF
TRBJ2-7	TRBV27	ASRGGDSFEQY
TRBJ1-4	TRBV7-9	ASSFQGGGEKLF
TRBJ1-1	TRBV7-8	ASSLDPPPNTEAF
TRBJ1-1	TRBV24-1	ATSGPVNTEAF
TRBJ2-4	TRBV6-2/TRBV6-3	ATEQGYKNIQY
TRBJ2-1	TRBV20-1	SAPKYGLASNEQF
TRBJ2-7	TRBV29-1	SVRSVGEQY
TRBJ1-4	TRBV9	ASSFTDRTEKLF